The 16 T cell receptor beta chains reported below all come from one sample, sequenced in a study of response to subunit inactivated influenza vaccine. MiXCR was run by TCRdb on the RT-PCR reads, yielding one entry per CDR3 protein. The sample records about 500,000 distinct CDR3 sequences, under 8.5% being singletons. Here the sequenced sample was PBMCs from blood, taken 23 to 25 months after vaccination. The receptors stem from a man between 50 and 75 years old who received an inactivated influenza vaccine.

This clonotype was found many times. The V call is TRBV20-1, the J call TRBJ2-2; 7 nucleotides agree with TRBD1. This CDR3 is built from 15 residues. V lost 1 base and J lost 5; bases outside the gene matches: 7. CDR1 DFQATT and CDR2 SNEGSKA come from the germline V gene (reference sequence). The CDR3 is CSARVPGQLTGELFF. CDR3 bases: TGCAGTGCTAGAGTACCGGGACAGTTAACCGGGGAGCTGTTTTTT.

This clonotype was observed at least ten times. The rearrangement uses TRBV7-6 and TRBJ1-1; D is unresolved. With 1 base removed from V and 6 bases from J, the gap between germline ends came to 9 bases. CDR1 is SGHVS, CDR2 FNYEAQ, per germline. The CDR3 totals 13 residues. The CDR3 sequence is CASSLGPSSEAFF. DNA for the CDR3: TGTGCCAGCAGCTTAGGCCCCTCATCTGAAGCTTTCTTT. Variable domain in full (rest from reference TRBV7-6 and TRBJ1-1): GAGVSQSPRYKVTKRGQDVALRCDPISGHVSLYWYRQALGQGPEFLTYFNYEAQQDKSGLPNDRFSAERPEGSISTLTIQRTEQRDSAMYRCASSLGPSSEAFFGQGTRLTVV.

The chain is built from TRBV6-2 or TRBV6-3 and TRBJ2-5; TRBD2 matches 12 bases. Germline-derived CDR1 and CDR2 are MNHEY and SVGEGT. V trimming: 6 bases; J trimming: 5 bases; junction bases outside the gene matches: 10. The CDR3 is made up of 16 amino acids. CDR3 nucleotide sequence: TGTGCCAGCAGCCCCCCTAGCGGGGGGGCCCGGGAGACCCAGTACTTC. Encoded protein: CASSPPSGGARETQYF.

V gene TRBV6-2 or TRBV6-3 combines with J gene TRBJ2-1; possibly TRBD1 for D (5 bases). V shed 3 bases and J shed 7 bases, with 10 bases lying between them. The CDR3 runs 13 residues. Germline V gene data show CDR1 as MNHEY and CDR2 as SVGEGT. The CDR3 loop is CASSYLRVNEQFF. CDR3 nucleotide sequence: TGTGCCAGCAGTTATCTCAGGGTAAATGAGCAGTTCTTC.

This chain links TRBV12-3 or TRBV12-4 with TRBJ1-5; possible D gene TRBD1, 5 bases. The CDR3 runs to 13 residues. The V end lost 7 bases, the J end lost 3 bases, and 10 bases lay between the germline ends. The CDR3 loop is CASKQTVNQPQHF. CDR3 in DNA: TGTGCCAGCAAACAGACAGTCAATCAGCCCCAGCATTTT.

This clonotype has a count of ten or more. The chain joins TRBV3-1 to TRBJ2-2, with TRBD1 identical over 12 bases. Germline trimming cut 3 bases from V and 7 bases from J; bases unmatched to any gene: 9. The CDR3 runs 17 residues. Per the germline V gene, CDR1 is LGHDT and CDR2 is YNNKEL (reference sequence). DNA for the CDR3: TGTGCCAGCAGCCACCCGCCCGGGACAGGGGGCTTCGGGGAGCTGTTTTTT. It yields the protein CASSHPPGTGGFGELFF.

There are a few counts of this clonotype. This sequence joins TRBV27 and TRBJ2-7, with TRBD1 matching 10 bases. Germline V gene lookup returns CDR1 MNHEY and CDR2 SMNVEV (reference sequence). This CDR3 is built from 15 residues. V was pared by 6 bases and J by 1 base, with 6 bases of the junction left unmatched. This CDR3 is CASRGTGASSYEQYF. CDR3 nucleotides: TGTGCCAGCAGGGGGACAGGGGCCTCTTCCTACGAGCAGTACTTC.

This clonotype was counted at least ten times. The chain has TRBV3-1 and TRBJ2-5; 9 positions agree with TRBD2. This CDR3 has 17 amino acids. Losses at the gene ends were 0 bases for V and 4 bases for J; bases not matched to a gene: 9. The germline gives CDR1 LGHDT, CDR2 YNNKEL (reference sequence). In DNA, the CDR3 is TGTGCCAGCAGCCAAGATCCCGGGGTAGCGGGGGCAGAGACCCAGTACTTC. Encoded protein: CASSQDPGVAGAETQYF.

This clonotype was recorded many times. The gene calls are TRBV20-1 and TRBJ2-1; 7 nucleotides agree with TRBD1. Trimming cost V 4 bases and J 3 bases; bases outside gene matches: 6. Germline V gives CDR1 DFQATT, CDR2 SNEGSKA (reference sequence). The CDR3 is 14 amino acids. CDR3 in DNA: TGCAGTGCTAAAAACAGGGGCCTCTACAATGAGCAGTTCTTC. The encoded protein is CSAKNRGLYNEQFF.

V is TRBV6-1 and J is TRBJ1-1, with TRBD1 identical over 8 bases. V shed 3 bases and J 11 bases; nucleotides not matched to a gene: 11. CDR1 and CDR2 from the germline V gene are MNHNS and SASEGT. The CDR3 spans 14 residues. CDR3 coding DNA: TGTGCCAGCAGTGATACAGGGGGACATAGATATGCTTTCTTT. Protein product: CASSDTGGHRYAFF.

This chain connects TRBV6-2 or TRBV6-3 to TRBJ2-1; D is perhaps TRBD1 or TRBD2 (6 bases each). This CDR3 has 19 amino acids. Looked up from germline, CDR1 is MNHEY and CDR2 is SVGEGT. Trimming left V 2 bases short and J 0 bases short, with 20 bases between. CDR3 nucleotides: TGTGCCAGCAGTTACGCGGGGACAAGCCCTATCCCCTCCTACAATGAGCAGTTCTTC. This gives the protein CASSYAGTSPIPSYNEQFF.

This clonotype was counted ten times or more. Written as DNA, the CDR3 is TGTGCCAGCAGTTACTTCGGACAGCAAGAGACCCAGTACTTC. This codes for CASSYFGQQETQYF. The chain carries TRBV6-2 or TRBV6-3 and TRBJ2-5; tentatively, D is TRBD1 (6 bases). Germline CDR1 MNHEY, CDR2 SVGEGT. This CDR3 has 14 amino acids. V was cut by 1 base and J by 2 bases, with 8 bases left in between.

This chain uses TRBV12-3 or TRBV12-4 with TRBJ1-1; D is undetermined. V lost 6 bases, J lost 0 bases, and 11 bases lay in between. This CDR3 contains 14 residues. The CDR3 coding sequence is TGTGCCAGCAGGTCGACACAAATGAACACTGAAGCTTTCTTT. This encodes CASRSTQMNTEAFF.

This clonotype was recorded a few times. The gene calls are TRBV6-1 and TRBJ2-7; TRBD1 agrees at 7 bases. Germline CDR1 reads MNHNS; CDR2 reads SASEGT. V was pared by 7 bases and J by 4 bases, with 10 bases of the junction left unmatched. This CDR3 comprises 14 residues. For the CDR3, the DNA is TGTGCCAGCACTACGACAGGGTTAAGTTACGAGCAGTACTTC. The encoded protein is CASTTTGLSYEQYF.

The sample holds a few counts of this clonotype. V usage is TRBV25-1 and J usage is TRBJ2-2; D is ambiguous. Germline loops: CDR1 MGHDK, CDR2 SYGVNS. The CDR3 consists of 14 residues. V dropped 5 bases and J dropped 1 base, with 8 bases sitting between them. CDR3 sequence (DNA): TGTGCCAGCAGTCACCCGAAGAACACCGGGGAGCTGTTTTTT. This translates into CASSHPKNTGELFF.

This clonotype was observed a handful of times. The chain recombines TRBV6-2 or TRBV6-3 with TRBJ2-2; 9 nucleotides align to TRBD2. From germline, CDR1 is MNHEY and CDR2 SVGEGT. The CDR3 extends over 15 amino acids. After removal of 7 bases from V and 4 bases from J, the junction contained 7 bases not matched to a gene. Here the CDR3 reads CASKVPSGATGELFF. CDR3 nucleotides: TGTGCCAGCAAAGTACCTAGCGGGGCCACCGGGGAGCTGTTTTTT.